A single sample gave rise to the 32 T cell receptor beta chains below, sequenced in a study of blood T cell repertoires in COVID-19. The table came from immunoSEQ multiplex PCR; TCRdb's copy has only in-frame clones and leaves some out. The sample contains 150,000 to 200,000 clones, approximately 90% of which appear only once. The sequenced sample was peripheral blood. These receptors were obtained from a woman in her 70s with COVID-19, enrolled during active disease.

The chain carries TRBV5-1 and TRBJ2-3; the D gene is possibly TRBD2 (5 bases). The CDR3 runs 18 residues. Trimming shortened V by 0 bases and J by 0 bases, and 17 bases separated the two germline ends. In germline, CDR1 is SGHRS, CDR2 YFSETQ. The CDR3 region has the DNA TGCGCCAGCAGCTTGGCCCACGGACTTTCTCCCAGCACAGATACGCAGTATTTT. Its protein is CASSLAHGLSPSTDTQYF.

The chain couples TRBV27 to TRBJ2-1; a possible D gene is TRBD2 (5 bases). The CDR3 extends over 13 amino acids. The V end lost 6 bases, the J end lost 6 bases, and 12 bases lay between the germline ends. Looked up from germline, CDR1 is MNHEY and CDR2 is SMNVEV (reference sequence). Written as DNA, the CDR3 is TGTGCCAGCAGCGTACTAGGTAGCAATGAGCAGTTCTTC. Translation gives CASSVLGSNEQFF.

The J gene is TRBJ2-7, the V gene TRBV19; D perhaps matches TRBD1 (6 bases). V was trimmed by 1 base and J by 5 bases, leaving 12 bases between them. This CDR3 spans 14 amino acids. From germline, CDR1 is LNHDA and CDR2 SQIVND (reference sequence). The CDR3 loop is CASSIGPTGHEQYF. In DNA form, the CDR3 reads TGTGCCAGTAGTATAGGTCCGACAGGCCACGAGCAGTACTTC.

The V gene is TRBV28, the J gene TRBJ1-4, with D perhaps matching TRBD1 (6 bases). Between the trimmed V and J ends, which lost 4 bases and 1 base, there was a span of 13 bases. CDR3 length equals 16 residues. CDR1 is MDHEN and CDR2 is SYDVKM in the germline V gene. CDR3 region: CASSSGGGRTNEKLFF. CDR3 in DNA: TGTGCCAGCAGTTCCGGGGGGGGCAGAACTAATGAAAAACTGTTTTTT.

V is TRBV6-2 or TRBV6-3 and J is TRBJ1-5, with 9 positions matching TRBD1. Looked up from germline, CDR1 is MNHEY and CDR2 is SVGEGT. There are 16 residues in the CDR3. Trimming took 5 bases from V and 2 from J; bases not matched to a gene: 7. The CDR3 here is CASSGWTGDGNQPQHF. The CDR3 DNA follows: TGTGCCAGCAGTGGGTGGACAGGGGACGGCAATCAGCCCCAGCATTTT.

The V and J genes are TRBV7-9 and TRBJ1-4, with no clear D. This CDR3 is built from 14 residues. V was trimmed by 5 bases and J by 0 bases, leaving 7 bases between them. The germline gives CDR1 SEHNR, CDR2 FQNEAQ (reference sequence). The CDR3 loop reads CASSPLSTNEKLFF. Here the CDR3 DNA reads TGTGCCAGCAGCCCCCTATCAACTAATGAAAAACTGTTTTTT. Together with reference TRBV7-9 and TRBJ1-4, the CDR3 gives the full variable domain: DTGVSQNPRHKITKRGQNVTFRCDPISEHNRLYWYRQTLGQGPEFLTYFQNEAQLEKSRLLSDRFSAERPKGSFSTLEIQRTEQGDSAMYLCASSPLSTNEKLFFGSGTQLSVL.

The V and J genes are TRBV2 and TRBJ2-4; TRBD1 might be the D (5 bases). The CDR3 runs 12 residues. Germline loops: CDR1 SNHLY, CDR2 FYNNEI. V lost 4 bases and J lost 5, with 6 bases in between. CDR3 in DNA: TGTGCCAGCAGTGTGACAGAAAACATTCAGTACTTC. Its protein is CASSVTENIQYF.

The V call is TRBV2, the J call TRBJ1-1; 8 bases agree with TRBD1. The CDR3 has 13 residues. V lost 5 bases, J lost 7 bases, and 6 bases stayed unmatched. Germline V lookup: CDR1 SNHLY, CDR2 FYNNEI. CDR3 sequence reads: CASSPGQVGEAFF. The DNA of the CDR3 is TGTGCCAGCAGTCCGGGACAGGTCGGTGAAGCTTTCTTT.

The CDR3: CASRLTRTDFSSPTNEKLFF. As DNA, the CDR3 is TGTGCAAGTCGTTTAACCCGGACAGACTTCAGCAGCCCAACTAATGAAAAACTGTTTTTT. This chain connects TRBV12-2 to TRBJ1-4; TRBD1 was called by the table and not checked on the DNA. TRBV12-2 is shown as a pseudogene. The CDR3 contains 20 residues.

V and J are TRBV2 and TRBJ2-5, with 13 nucleotides matching TRBD2. The V gene end was trimmed by 6 bases and the J gene end by 5 bases; junction bases not matched to a gene: 3. CDR1 is SNHLY and CDR2 is FYNNEI in the germline V gene. This CDR3 is built from 14 residues. CDR3 nucleotide sequence: TGTGCCAGCAGAGCGGGACTAGCGGGGGAGACCCAGTACTTC. Amino acids: CASRAGLAGETQYF.

J is TRBJ2-5 and V is TRBV30, with D tentatively TRBD1 (5 bases). In germline, CDR1 is GTSNPN, CDR2 SVGIG (reference sequence). The CDR3 has 13 residues. V lost 5 bases and J lost 2, with 12 bases in between. The CDR3 spells CAWAQDIQETQYF. The CDR3 region has the DNA TGTGCCTGGGCGCAGGACATTCAAGAGACCCAGTACTTC. Full variable domain (remainder filled in from reference TRBV30 and TRBJ2-5): SQTIHQWPATLVQPVGSPLSLECTVEGTSNPNLYWYRQAAGRGLQLLFYSVGIGQISSEVPQNLSASRPQDRQFILSSKKLLLSDSGFYLCAWAQDIQETQYFGPGTRLLVL.

The V and J genes are TRBV3-1 (or the pseudogene TRBV3-2) and TRBJ1-5, with D tentatively TRBD1 (5 bases). Germline CDR1 and CDR2: LGHDT and YNNKEL (reference sequence). The CDR3 has 15 residues. The V and J ends lost 3 bases and 1 base respectively, with 10 bases between them. This CDR3 reads CASSQKGQSNQPQHF. Here the CDR3 DNA reads TGTGCCAGCAGCCAGAAGGGGCAGAGCAATCAGCCCCAGCATTTT.

This chain uses TRBV6-5 with TRBJ2-3; the match to TRBD1 covers 11 bases. The CDR3 extends over 14 amino acids. Germline assignment: CDR1 MNHEY and CDR2 SVGAGI. The V and J ends lost 6 bases and 4 bases, in that order; junction bases with no gene match: 3. CDR3 residues: CASRGDRGSDTQYF. The DNA of the CDR3 is TGTGCCAGCAGGGGGGACAGGGGGTCAGATACGCAGTATTTT.

This chain joins TRBV3-1 (or the pseudogene TRBV3-2) and TRBJ1-2, with a tentative D call TRBD1 (6 bases). Trimming stripped 1 base from V and 7 bases from J, with 13 bases between. The CDR3 is made up of 14 amino acids. Per germline, CDR1 LGHDT and CDR2 YNNKEL (reference sequence). CDR3 bases: TGTGCCAGCAGCCAAGTGCCCAGGGGTTCTGGCTACACCTTC. This translates into CASSQVPRGSGYTF.

Only a few counts were recorded for this clone. The chain carries TRBV11-2 and TRBJ1-1; 7 bases align to TRBD1. This CDR3 contains 15 residues. Germline-derived CDR1 and CDR2 are SGHAT and FQNNGV. The V gene end was trimmed by 0 bases and the J gene end by 1 base; junction bases not matched to a gene: 2. CDR3 sequence reads: CASSLEGQQNTEAFF. In nucleotides, the CDR3 is TGTGCCAGCAGCTTAGAGGGACAGCAGAACACTGAAGCTTTCTTT. Full variable domain (outside the CDR3, taken from reference TRBV11-2 and TRBJ1-1): EAGVAQSPRYKIIEKRQSVAFWCNPISGHATLYWYQQILGQGPKLLIQFQNNGVVDDSQLPKDRFSAERLKGVDSTLKIQPAKLEDSAVYLCASSLEGQQNTEAFFGQGTRLTVV.

This chain connects TRBV19 to TRBJ2-1, with D perhaps TRBD1 (5 bases). The CDR3 runs 15 residues. Trimming left V 3 bases short and J 8 bases short, with 17 bases between. Per the germline V gene, CDR1 is LNHDA and CDR2 is SQIVND (reference sequence). CDR3 protein: CASSIRTTGHYEQFF. The DNA of the CDR3 is TGTGCCAGTAGTATCCGGACAACAGGACACTATGAGCAGTTCTTC.

CDR3 nucleotide sequence: TGTGCCAGCAGGGACAGGGCGCACACCGGGGAGCTGTTTTTT. Its protein is CASRDRAHTGELFF. This chain joins TRBV6-5 and TRBJ2-2, with 8 bases lining up with TRBD1. Germline V lookup: CDR1 MNHEY, CDR2 SVGAGI. V shed 6 bases and J 3 bases; nucleotides not matched to a gene: 3. The CDR3 has 14 residues.

This clone has a single count. This chain joins TRBV18 and TRBJ1-1; a possible D gene is TRBD1 (5 bases). CDR1 KGHSH and CDR2 LQKENI come from the germline V gene. The CDR3 contains 14 residues. Trimming removed 5 bases from V and 2 bases from J, with 12 bases in between. CDR3 protein: CASSATAINTEAFF. DNA for the CDR3: TGTGCCAGCTCAGCGACAGCGATAAACACTGAAGCTTTCTTT.

The chain has TRBV7-6 and TRBJ2-2; 12 bases line up with TRBD2. Germline V gene lookup returns CDR1 SGHVS and CDR2 FNYEAQ. The length of the CDR3 is 17 residues. J was trimmed by 3 bases and V by 4 bases; bases with no gene match: 6. The CDR3 DNA reads as TGTGCCAGCAGCTCACTAGCGGGGGGCCCCGACACCGGGGAGCTGTTTTTT. Its protein product is CASSSLAGGPDTGELFF. The full variable domain, its missing parts supplied by reference TRBV7-6 and TRBJ2-2, is GAGVSQSPRYKVTKRGQDVALRCDPISGHVSLYWYRQALGQGPEFLTYFNYEAQQDKSGLPNDRFSAERPEGSISTLTIQRTEQRDSAMYRCASSSLAGGPDTGELFFGEGSRLTVL.

The V call is TRBV2, the J call TRBJ1-1; a weak D match, TRBD1 (6 bases). The V gene's germline CDR1 is SNHLY and CDR2 FYNNEI. The CDR3 contains 15 residues. The germline V and J ends were trimmed by 3 bases and 3 bases, with 14 bases remaining between them. The CDR3 region is CASSESGTRDTEAFF. CDR3 bases: TGTGCCAGCAGTGAGTCTGGGACACGGGACACTGAAGCTTTCTTT.

The chain has TRBV18 and TRBJ1-1; unclear D gene. The germline V gene encodes CDR1 KGHSH and CDR2 LQKENI. The CDR3 spans 11 residues. V was trimmed by 6 bases and J by 6 bases, leaving 8 bases between them. Written as DNA, the CDR3 is TGTGCCAGCTCCGCGGAAGCTGAAGCTTTCTTT. Translated: CASSAEAEAFF.

This chain links TRBV28 with TRBJ2-2; 8 positions agree with TRBD1. Trimming cost V 4 bases and J 3 bases; bases outside gene matches: 10. The CDR3 is 17 residues long. Germline values: CDR1 MDHEN, CDR2 SYDVKM. This CDR3 reads CASSSLGSGGDTGELFF. The CDR3, as DNA: TGTGCCAGCAGTTCTCTCGGGTCAGGGGGCGACACCGGGGAGCTGTTTTTT.

This chain links TRBV7-8 with TRBJ1-1, with a weak D call TRBD1 (6 bases). CDR1 and CDR2 (germline): SGHVS, FQNEAQ. The length of the CDR3 is 14 residues. The V end lost 7 bases, the J end lost 5 bases, and 17 bases lay between the germline ends. The CDR3 protein is CASNAGARYTEAFF. The DNA for the CDR3 is TGTGCCAGCAATGCAGGGGCGCGTTATACTGAAGCTTTCTTT. Full variable domain (missing parts from reference TRBV7-8 and TRBJ1-1): GAGVSQSPRYKVAKRGQDVALRCDPISGHVSLFWYQQALGQGPEFLTYFQNEAQLDKSGLPSDRFFAERPEGSVSTLKIQRTQQEDSAVYLCASNAGARYTEAFFGQGTRLTVV.

This clone was seen a handful of times. The rearrangement joins TRBV6-2 or TRBV6-3 to TRBJ1-5, with a possible D match to TRBD1 (5 bases). Germline V gene lookup returns CDR1 MNHEY and CDR2 SVGEGT. This CDR3 comprises 16 residues. With 3 bases removed from V and 0 bases from J, the gap between germline ends came to 12 bases. The DNA of the CDR3 is TGTGCCAGCAGTTATGCGGGGGTGAGTAGCAATCAGCCCCAGCATTTT. Protein: CASSYAGVSSNQPQHF.

The gene calls are TRBV30 and TRBJ1-6; 10 bases are a match to TRBD1. Germline V gene data show CDR1 as GTSNPN and CDR2 as SVGIG (reference sequence). The CDR3 is 16 residues long. Germline trimming cut 3 bases from V and 4 bases from J; bases unmatched to any gene: 6. CDR3 bases: TGTGCCTGGAGGGCGGACAGGGGGGTTTATAATTCACCCCTCCACTTT. Protein sequence: CAWRADRGVYNSPLHF.

This clone was detected a few times. V gene TRBV3-1 (or the pseudogene TRBV3-2) combines with J gene TRBJ2-7; 7 bases map to TRBD1. The trim removed 1 base at V and 3 bases at J, leaving 0 bases unmatched. The V gene's germline CDR1 is LGHDT and CDR2 YNNKEL (reference sequence). This CDR3 region has 13 residues. In DNA, the CDR3 is TGTGCCAGCAGCCAAGGGACAGGCTACGAGCAGTACTTC. It encodes CASSQGTGYEQYF.

This clone was observed once. This rearrangement joins TRBV10-3 to TRBJ1-2; 8 bases fit TRBD1. With V trimmed by 3 bases and J by 8 bases, 11 bases remained unmatched. Germline V gene data show CDR1 as ENHRY and CDR2 as SYGVKD. This CDR3 comprises 15 residues. The CDR3 sequence: CAISERVRGLGGYTF. The CDR3 bases are TGTGCCATCAGTGAAAGGGTCAGGGGGCTTGGAGGCTACACCTTC.

The V gene is TRBV25-1, the J gene TRBJ1-2; TRBD1 aligns across 7 bases. This CDR3 has 18 amino acids. The germline gives CDR1 MGHDK, CDR2 SYGVNS. Trimming cost V 3 bases and J 5 bases; bases outside gene matches: 18. CDR3 in amino acids: CASSEPNPDRFKGYGYTF. The CDR3, as DNA: TGTGCCAGCAGTGAGCCCAATCCGGACAGGTTCAAGGGTTATGGCTACACCTTC.

CDR3 in DNA: TGTGCCTGGAGTGGAGGAGATAGCACAGATACGCAGTATTTT. This sequence encodes CAWSGGDSTDTQYF. V usage is TRBV30 and J usage is TRBJ2-3; no definite D call. There are 14 residues in the CDR3. Between the trimmed V and J ends, which lost 1 base and 0 bases, there was a span of 8 bases. Germline CDR1 GTSNPN, CDR2 SVGIG (reference sequence).

CDR3 nucleotides: TGTGCCAGCAGCAAAGGCGTGACAGGTTCGTACGAGCAGTACTTC. This sequence encodes CASSKGVTGSYEQYF. The chain recombines TRBV21-1 with TRBJ2-7; the table gives TRBD1 as D, unverified against the DNA. TRBV21-1 is listed as a pseudogene. This CDR3 is 15 amino acids long.

The chain employs TRBV11-3 and TRBJ2-3, with D unclear. The CDR3 runs to 13 residues. CDR1 and CDR2 (germline): SGHNT, YENEEA. Trimming pared 3 bases from V and 9 bases from J, leaving 13 bases between. The DNA for the CDR3 is TGTGCCAGCAGCTTCCTTCTATCTTCAACGCAGTATTTT. Amino acids: CASSFLLSSTQYF.

The J gene is TRBJ2-7, the V gene TRBV4-2; TRBD2 agrees at 9 bases. Germline assignment: CDR1 LGHNA and CDR2 YNFKEQ. This CDR3 contains 18 residues. The J segment lost 4 bases and the V segment lost 1 base, leaving 14 bases of the junction unmatched. The CDR3 protein is CASSQGPRKRGEYYEQYF. CDR3 coding DNA: TGTGCCAGCAGCCAAGGGCCCAGGAAGCGGGGGGAGTATTACGAGCAGTACTTC.